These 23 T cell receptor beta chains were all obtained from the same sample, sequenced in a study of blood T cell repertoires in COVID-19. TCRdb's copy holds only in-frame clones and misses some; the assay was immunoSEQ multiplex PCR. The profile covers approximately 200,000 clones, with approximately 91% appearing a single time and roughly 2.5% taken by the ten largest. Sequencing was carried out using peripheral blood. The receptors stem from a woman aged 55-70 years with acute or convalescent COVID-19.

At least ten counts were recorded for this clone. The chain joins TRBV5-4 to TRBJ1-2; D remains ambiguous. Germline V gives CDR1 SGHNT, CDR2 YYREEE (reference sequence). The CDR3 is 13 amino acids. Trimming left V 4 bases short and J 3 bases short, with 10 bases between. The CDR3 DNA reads TGTGCCAGCAGCGATCGCTATGACTATGGCTACACCTTC. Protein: CASSDRYDYGYTF. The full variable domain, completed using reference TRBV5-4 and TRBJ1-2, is ETGVTQSPTHLIKTRGQQVTLRCSSQSGHNTVSWYQQALGQGPQFIFQYYREEENGRGNFPPRFSGLQFPNYSSELNVNALELDDSALYLCASSDRYDYGYTFGSGTRLTVV.

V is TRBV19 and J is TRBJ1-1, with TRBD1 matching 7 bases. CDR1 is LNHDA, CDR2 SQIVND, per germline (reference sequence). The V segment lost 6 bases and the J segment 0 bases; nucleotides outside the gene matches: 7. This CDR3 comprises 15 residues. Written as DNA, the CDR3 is TGTGCCAGTAGAACCTCGGGACAGCTGAACACTGAAGCTTTCTTT. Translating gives CASRTSGQLNTEAFF.

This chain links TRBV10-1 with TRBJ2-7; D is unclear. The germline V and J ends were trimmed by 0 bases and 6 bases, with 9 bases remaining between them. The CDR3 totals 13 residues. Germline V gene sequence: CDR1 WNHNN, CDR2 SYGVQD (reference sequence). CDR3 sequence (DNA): TGCGCCAGCAGTGAGTCGGCAGGCCCCGAGCAGTACTTC. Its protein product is CASSESAGPEQYF.

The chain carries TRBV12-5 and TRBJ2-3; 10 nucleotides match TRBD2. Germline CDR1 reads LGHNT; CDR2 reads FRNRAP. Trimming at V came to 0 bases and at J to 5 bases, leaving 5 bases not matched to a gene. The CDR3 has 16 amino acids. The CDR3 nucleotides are TGTGCTAGTGGTTTGGTTAGCGGGGGGCCGGGAGATACGCAGTATTTT. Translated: CASGLVSGGPGDTQYF.

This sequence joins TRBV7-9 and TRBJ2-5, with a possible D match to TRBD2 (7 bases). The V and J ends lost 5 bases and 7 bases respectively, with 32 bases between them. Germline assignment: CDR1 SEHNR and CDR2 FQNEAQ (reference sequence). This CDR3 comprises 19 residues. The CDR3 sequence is CASSLPAKFRGGLQATQYF. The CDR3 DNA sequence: TGTGCCAGCAGCCTTCCCGCAAAGTTCAGGGGAGGGCTCCAGGCGACCCAGTACTTC. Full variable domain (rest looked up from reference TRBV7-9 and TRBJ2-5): DTGVSQNPRHKITKRGQNVTFRCDPISEHNRLYWYRQTLGQGPEFLTYFQNEAQLEKSRLLSDRFSAERPKGSFSTLEIQRTEQGDSAMYLCASSLPAKFRGGLQATQYFGPGTRLLVL.

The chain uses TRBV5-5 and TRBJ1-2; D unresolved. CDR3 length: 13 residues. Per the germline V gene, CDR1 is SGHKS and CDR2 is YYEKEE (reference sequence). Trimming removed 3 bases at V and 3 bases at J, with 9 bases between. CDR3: CASSSGPYYGYTF. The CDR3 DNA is TGTGCCAGCAGCTCGGGTCCTTACTATGGCTACACCTTC.

CDR3 sequence (DNA): TGTGCCAGTAGCATACAGAACCAAGAGACCCAGTACTTC. Translation: CASSIQNQETQYF. The chain has TRBV19 and TRBJ2-5; the D is unclear. The CDR3 consists of 13 residues. Germline V gene sequence: CDR1 LNHDA, CDR2 SQIVND (reference sequence). V was trimmed by 6 bases and J by 0 bases, leaving 8 bases between them.

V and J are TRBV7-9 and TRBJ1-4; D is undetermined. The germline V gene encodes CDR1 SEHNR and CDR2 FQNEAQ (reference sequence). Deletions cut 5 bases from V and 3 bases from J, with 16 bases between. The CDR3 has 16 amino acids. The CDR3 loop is CASSAGEGASNEKLFF. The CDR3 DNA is TGTGCCAGCAGCGCAGGCGAAGGCGCGTCTAATGAAAAACTGTTTTTT.

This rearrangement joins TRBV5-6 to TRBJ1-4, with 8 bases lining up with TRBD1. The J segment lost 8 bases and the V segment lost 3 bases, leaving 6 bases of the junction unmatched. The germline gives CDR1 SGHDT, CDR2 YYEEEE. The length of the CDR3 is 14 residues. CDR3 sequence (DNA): TGTGCCAGCAGCTCCCAGGGGGCAGGGGAAAAACTGTTTTTT. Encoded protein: CASSSQGAGEKLFF.

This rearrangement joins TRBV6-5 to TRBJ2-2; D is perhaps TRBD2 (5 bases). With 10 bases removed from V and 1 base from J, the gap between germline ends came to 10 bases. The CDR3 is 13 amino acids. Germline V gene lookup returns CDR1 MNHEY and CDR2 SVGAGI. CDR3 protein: CAIKRRNTGELFF. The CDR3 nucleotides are TGTGCCATTAAGCGGCGGAACACCGGGGAGCTGTTTTTT.

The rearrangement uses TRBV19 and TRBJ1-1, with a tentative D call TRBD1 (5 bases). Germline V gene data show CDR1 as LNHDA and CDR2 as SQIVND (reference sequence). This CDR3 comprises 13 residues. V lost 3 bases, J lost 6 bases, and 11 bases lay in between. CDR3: CASSIQGAPEAFF. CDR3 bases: TGTGCCAGTAGTATTCAAGGGGCCCCTGAAGCTTTCTTT.

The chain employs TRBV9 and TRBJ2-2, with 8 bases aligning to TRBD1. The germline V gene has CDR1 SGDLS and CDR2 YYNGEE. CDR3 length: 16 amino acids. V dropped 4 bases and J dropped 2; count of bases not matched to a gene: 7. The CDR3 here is CASSTRQGPNTGELFF. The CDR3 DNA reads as TGTGCCAGCAGCACACGACAGGGGCCCAACACCGGGGAGCTGTTTTTT.

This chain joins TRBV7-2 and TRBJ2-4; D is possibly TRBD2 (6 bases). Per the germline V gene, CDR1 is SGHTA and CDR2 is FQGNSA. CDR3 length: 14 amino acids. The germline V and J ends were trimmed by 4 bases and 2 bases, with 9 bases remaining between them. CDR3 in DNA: TGTGCCAGCAGCTGGGGGGATACCAAAAACATTCAGTACTTC. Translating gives CASSWGDTKNIQYF.

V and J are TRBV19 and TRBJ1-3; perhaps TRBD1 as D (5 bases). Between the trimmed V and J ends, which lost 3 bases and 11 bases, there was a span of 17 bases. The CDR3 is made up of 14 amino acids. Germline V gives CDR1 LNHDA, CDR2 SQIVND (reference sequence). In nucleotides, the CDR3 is TGTGCCAGTAGTATTGACAGCTCGATAACCTCCATATATTTT. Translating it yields CASSIDSSITSIYF.

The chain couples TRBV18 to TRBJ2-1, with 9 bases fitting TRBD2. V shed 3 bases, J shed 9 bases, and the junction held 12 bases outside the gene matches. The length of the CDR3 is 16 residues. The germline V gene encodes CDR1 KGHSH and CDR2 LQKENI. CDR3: CASSPPGRTSVGEQFF. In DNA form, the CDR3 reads TGTGCCAGCTCACCCCCGGGTCGGACTAGCGTGGGTGAGCAGTTCTTC.

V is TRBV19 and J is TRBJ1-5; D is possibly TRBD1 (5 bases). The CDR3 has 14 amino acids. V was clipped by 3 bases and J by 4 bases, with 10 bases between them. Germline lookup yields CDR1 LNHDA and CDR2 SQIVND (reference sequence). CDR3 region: CASSMPDRNQPQHF. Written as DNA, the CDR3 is TGTGCCAGTAGTATGCCCGACAGAAATCAGCCCCAGCATTTT.

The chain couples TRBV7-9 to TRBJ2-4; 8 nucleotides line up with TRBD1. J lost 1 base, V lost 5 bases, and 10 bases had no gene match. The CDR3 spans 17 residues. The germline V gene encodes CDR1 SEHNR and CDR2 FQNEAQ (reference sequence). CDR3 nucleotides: TGTGCCAGCAGCCGCGGTCGAAGGACAGGGGCCAAAAACATTCAGTACTTC. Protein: CASSRGRRTGAKNIQYF.

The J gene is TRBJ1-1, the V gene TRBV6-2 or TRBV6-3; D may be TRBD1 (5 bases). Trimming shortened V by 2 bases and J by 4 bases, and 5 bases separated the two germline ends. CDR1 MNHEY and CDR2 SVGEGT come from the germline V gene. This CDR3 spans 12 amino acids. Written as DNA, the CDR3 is TGTGCCAGCAGTTACGGGGCCACTGAAGCTTTCTTT. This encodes CASSYGATEAFF.

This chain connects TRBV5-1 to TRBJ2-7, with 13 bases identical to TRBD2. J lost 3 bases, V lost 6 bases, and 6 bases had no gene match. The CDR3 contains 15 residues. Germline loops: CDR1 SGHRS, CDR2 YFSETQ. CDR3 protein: CASTIGTSGDYEQYF. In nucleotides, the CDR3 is TGCGCCAGCACAATAGGGACTAGCGGGGACTACGAGCAGTACTTC.

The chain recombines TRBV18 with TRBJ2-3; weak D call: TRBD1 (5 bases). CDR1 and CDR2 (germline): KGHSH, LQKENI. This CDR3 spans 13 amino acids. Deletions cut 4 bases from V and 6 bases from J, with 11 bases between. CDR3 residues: CASSLAHRDTQYF. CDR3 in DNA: TGTGCCAGCTCACTTGCGCACAGGGATACGCAGTATTTT.

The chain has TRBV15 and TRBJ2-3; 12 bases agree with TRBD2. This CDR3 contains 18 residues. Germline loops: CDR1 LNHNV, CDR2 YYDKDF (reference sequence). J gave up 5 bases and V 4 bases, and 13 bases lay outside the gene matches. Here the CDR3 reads CATSKLPGLAGIGDTQYF. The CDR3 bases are TGTGCCACCAGCAAACTCCCTGGACTAGCGGGAATTGGAGATACGCAGTATTTT.

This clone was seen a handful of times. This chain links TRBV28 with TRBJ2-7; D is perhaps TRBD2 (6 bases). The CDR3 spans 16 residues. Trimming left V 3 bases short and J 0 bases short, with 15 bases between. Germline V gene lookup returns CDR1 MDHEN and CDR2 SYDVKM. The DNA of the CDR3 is TGTGCCAGCAGTTTCCCCCCCCGGGACTTCTCCTACGAGCAGTACTTC. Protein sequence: CASSFPPRDFSYEQYF.

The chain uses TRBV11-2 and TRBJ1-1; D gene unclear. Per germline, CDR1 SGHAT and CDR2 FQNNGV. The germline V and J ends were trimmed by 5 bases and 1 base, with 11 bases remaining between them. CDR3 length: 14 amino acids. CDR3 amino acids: CASSPPRGNTEAFF. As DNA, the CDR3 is TGTGCCAGCAGCCCCCCGCGCGGGAACACTGAAGCTTTCTTT.